This TCR beta chain was identified during a study of OX40 agonist ivuxolimab in advanced cancers. Study results and caveats: Partial responders at 0.1-3.0 mg/kg had among the lowest clonal expansion. A proportion of nonresponders additionally exhibited low normalized T-cell clonal expansion.

Trimming at V came to 5 bases and at J to 12 bases, leaving 4 bases not matched to a gene. This CDR3 spans 13 amino acids. From germline, CDR1 is SGHTA and CDR2 FQGTGA. It was autoimmune disease history or systemic immunosuppression that excluded patients. Sampled blood was obtained at baseline, cycle 4 day 1, and cycle 7 day 1. Sequenced by immunoSEQ multiplex PCR; TCRdb stores in-frame clones only, minus some. The sample consists of about 51,000 clones, over 65% of them appearing once. The sample holds a few counts of this clone. Its antigen remains unknown. This receptor was taken from an adult with an advanced solid tumor such as melanoma, head and neck, liver or kidney cancer. Source: CD4+ or CD8+ T cells sorted from blood, taken in a trial of the OX40 agonist ivuxolimab. This chain connects TRBV7-3 to TRBJ2-1; 13 bases map to TRBD2. CDR3 DNA sequence: TGTGCCAGCAGCCCCGGACTAGCGGGAGCGCAGTTCTTC. Amino acid sequence: CASSPGLAGAQFF.